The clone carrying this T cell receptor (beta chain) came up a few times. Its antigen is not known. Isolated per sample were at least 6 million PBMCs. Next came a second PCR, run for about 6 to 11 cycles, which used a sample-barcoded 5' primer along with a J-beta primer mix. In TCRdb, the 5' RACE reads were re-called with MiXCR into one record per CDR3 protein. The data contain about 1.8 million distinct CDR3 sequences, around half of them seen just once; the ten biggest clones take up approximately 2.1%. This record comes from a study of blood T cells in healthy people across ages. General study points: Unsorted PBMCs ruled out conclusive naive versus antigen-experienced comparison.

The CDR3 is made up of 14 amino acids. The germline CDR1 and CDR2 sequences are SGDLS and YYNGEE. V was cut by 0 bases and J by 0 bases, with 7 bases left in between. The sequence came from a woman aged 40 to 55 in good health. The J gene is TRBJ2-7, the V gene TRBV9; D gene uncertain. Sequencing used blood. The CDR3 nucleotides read TGTGCCAGCAGCGTAGGGTTTAACTCCTACGAGCAGTACTTC. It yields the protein CASSVGFNSYEQYF.